This T cell receptor beta chain was observed in a study of blood T cells in healthy people across ages. This clonotype showed up just once. What it recognizes is unknown. Study-level findings and limits: It was not known whether donors were CMV positive (a possible confounder of expanded clonotype changes). The recorded TCR beta diversity per million T cells decreased in a roughly linear manner with age.

Sample-barcoded 5' priming and a J-beta primer mix drove a second PCR of about 7 to 11 cycles. Each cDNA molecule received a tag from a template-switch adaptor that had 12 random nucleotides. TCRdb reprocessed the 5' RACE reads with MiXCR, giving one entry per CDR3 protein. This sample has about 800,000 distinct CDR3 sequences, with over 45% found just once. V lost 6 bases, J lost 8 bases, and 11 bases stayed unmatched. Per germline, CDR1 DFQATT and CDR2 SNEGSKA (reference sequence). This CDR3 has 14 residues. Input material: blood. The chain joins TRBV20-1 to TRBJ2-1; 9 positions agree with TRBD2. This sequence originates from a man aged 30 to 39 in good health. The CDR3 spells CSAEPGLALYEQFF. The DNA of the CDR3 is TGCAGTGCGGAGCCGGGACTAGCATTGTATGAGCAGTTCTTC.